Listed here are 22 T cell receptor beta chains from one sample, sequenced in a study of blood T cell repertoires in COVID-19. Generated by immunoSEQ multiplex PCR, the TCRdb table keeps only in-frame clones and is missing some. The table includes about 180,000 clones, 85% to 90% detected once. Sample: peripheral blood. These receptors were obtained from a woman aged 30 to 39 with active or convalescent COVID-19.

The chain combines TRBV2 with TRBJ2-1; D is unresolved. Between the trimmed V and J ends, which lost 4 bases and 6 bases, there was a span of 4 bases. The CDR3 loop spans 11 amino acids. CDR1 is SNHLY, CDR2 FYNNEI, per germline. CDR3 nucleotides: TGTGCCAGCAGTGCGTTCAATGAGCAGTTCTTC. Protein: CASSAFNEQFF.

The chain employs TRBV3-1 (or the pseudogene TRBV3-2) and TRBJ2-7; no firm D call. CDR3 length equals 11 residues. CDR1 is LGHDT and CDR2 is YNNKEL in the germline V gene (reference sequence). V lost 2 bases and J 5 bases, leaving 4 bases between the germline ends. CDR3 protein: CASSQFNEQYF. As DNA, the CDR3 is TGTGCCAGCAGCCAATTCAACGAGCAGTACTTC.

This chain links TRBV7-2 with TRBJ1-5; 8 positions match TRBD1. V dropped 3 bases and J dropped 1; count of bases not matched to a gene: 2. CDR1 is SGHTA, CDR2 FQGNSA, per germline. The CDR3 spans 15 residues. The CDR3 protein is CASSFAGGSNQPQHF. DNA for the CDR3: TGTGCCAGCAGCTTCGCAGGGGGCAGCAATCAGCCCCAGCATTTT.

The CDR3 sequence is CASSQMAGISYNSPLHF. The CDR3 DNA reads as TGTGCCAGCAGCCAAATGGCAGGGATATCCTATAATTCACCCCTCCACTTT. This chain uses TRBV14 with TRBJ1-6; D is perhaps TRBD1 (5 bases). Germline loops: CDR1 SGHDN, CDR2 FVKESK. V lost 2 bases, J lost 1 base, and 12 bases lay in between. This CDR3 is built from 17 residues. Together with reference TRBV14 and TRBJ1-6, the CDR3 gives the full variable domain: EAGVTQFPSHSVIEKGQTVTLRCDPISGHDNLYWYRRVMGKEIKFLLHFVKESKQDESGMPNNRFLAERTGGTYSTLKVQPAELEDSGVYFCASSQMAGISYNSPLHFGNGTRLTVT.

CDR3 nucleotide sequence: TGTGCCAGCAGCCTCGGACAGATTTCTGGAAACACCATATATTTT. This sequence encodes CASSLGQISGNTIYF. The V call is TRBV11-2, the J call TRBJ1-3; TRBD1 might be the D (6 bases). From germline, CDR1 is SGHAT and CDR2 FQNNGV. Trimming left V 5 bases short and J 1 base short, with 12 bases between. This CDR3 contains 15 residues.

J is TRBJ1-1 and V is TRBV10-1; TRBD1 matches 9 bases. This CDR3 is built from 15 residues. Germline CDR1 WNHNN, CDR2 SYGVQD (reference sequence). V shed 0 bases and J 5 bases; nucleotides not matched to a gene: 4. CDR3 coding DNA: TGCGCCAGCAGTGAGTCGGGACAGGGATCTACTGAAGCTTTCTTT. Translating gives CASSESGQGSTEAFF.

CDR3 residues: CSVEDGQGNTEAFF. CDR3 coding DNA: TGCAGCGTTGAAGATGGACAGGGGAACACTGAAGCTTTCTTT. V is TRBV29-1 and J is TRBJ1-1, with 8 bases identical to TRBD1. Unmatched junction bases numbered 1, after V lost 0 bases and J lost 1 base. Germline CDR1 is SQVTM and CDR2 is ANQGSEA. The CDR3 totals 14 residues.

This CDR3 is CASSYEGSFRSSSYNSPLHF. Written as DNA, the CDR3 is TGTGCCAGCAGTTACGAGGGATCCTTTCGATCGAGCTCCTATAATTCACCCCTCCACTTT. V and J are TRBV6-2 or TRBV6-3 and TRBJ1-6; no definite D call. Germline-derived CDR1 and CDR2 are MNHEY and SVGEGT. This CDR3 contains 20 residues. V lost 2 bases to trimming and J lost 0 bases, with 20 bases between them.

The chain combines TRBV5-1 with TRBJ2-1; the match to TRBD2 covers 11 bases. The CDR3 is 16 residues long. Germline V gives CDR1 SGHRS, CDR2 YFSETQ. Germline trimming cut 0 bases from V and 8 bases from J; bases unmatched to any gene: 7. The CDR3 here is CASSLVLAGGGDEQFF. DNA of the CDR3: TGCGCCAGCAGCTTGGTTCTAGCGGGAGGCGGGGATGAGCAGTTCTTC.

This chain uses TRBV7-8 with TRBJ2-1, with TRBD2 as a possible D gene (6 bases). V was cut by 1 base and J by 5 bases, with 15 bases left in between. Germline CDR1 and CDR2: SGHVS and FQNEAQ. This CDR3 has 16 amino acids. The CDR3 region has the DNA TGTGCCAGCAGCTTAGTTGGAGGGCAGAATCACAATGAGCAGTTCTTC. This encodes CASSLVGGQNHNEQFF.

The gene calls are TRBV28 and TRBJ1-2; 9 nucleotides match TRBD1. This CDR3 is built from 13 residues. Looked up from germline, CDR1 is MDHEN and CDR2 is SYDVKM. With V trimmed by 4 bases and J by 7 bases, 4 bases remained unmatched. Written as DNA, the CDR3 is TGTGCCAGCAGTTGGGGACAGGGTGGTGGCTACACCTTC. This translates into CASSWGQGGGYTF.

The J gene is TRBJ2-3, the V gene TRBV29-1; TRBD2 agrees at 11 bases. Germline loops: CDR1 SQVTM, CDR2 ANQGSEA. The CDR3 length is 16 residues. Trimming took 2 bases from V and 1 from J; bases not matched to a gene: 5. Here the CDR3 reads CSVEPRLAGRTDTQYF. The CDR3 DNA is TGCAGCGTTGAACCGCGACTAGCGGGACGCACAGATACGCAGTATTTT.

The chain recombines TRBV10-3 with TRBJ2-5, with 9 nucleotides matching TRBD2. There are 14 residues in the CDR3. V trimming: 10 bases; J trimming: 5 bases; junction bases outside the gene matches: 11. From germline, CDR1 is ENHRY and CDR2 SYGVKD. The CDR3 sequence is CATGSGSGWETQYF. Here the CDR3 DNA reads TGTGCCACGGGTAGCGGGAGTGGGTGGGAGACCCAGTACTTC.

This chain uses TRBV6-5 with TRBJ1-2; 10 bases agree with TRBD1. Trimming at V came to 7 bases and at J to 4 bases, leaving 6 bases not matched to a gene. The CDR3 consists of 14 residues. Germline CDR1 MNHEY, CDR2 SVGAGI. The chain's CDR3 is CASTVGTGVYGYTF. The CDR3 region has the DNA TGTGCCAGCACTGTCGGGACAGGGGTCTATGGCTACACCTTC.

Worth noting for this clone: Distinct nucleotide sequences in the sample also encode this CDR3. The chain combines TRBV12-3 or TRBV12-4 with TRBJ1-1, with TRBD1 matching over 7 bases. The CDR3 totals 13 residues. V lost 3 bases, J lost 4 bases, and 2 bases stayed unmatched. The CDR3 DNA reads TGTGCCAGCAGTTTGACAGGGACCACTGAAGCTTTCTTT. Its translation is CASSLTGTTEAFF.

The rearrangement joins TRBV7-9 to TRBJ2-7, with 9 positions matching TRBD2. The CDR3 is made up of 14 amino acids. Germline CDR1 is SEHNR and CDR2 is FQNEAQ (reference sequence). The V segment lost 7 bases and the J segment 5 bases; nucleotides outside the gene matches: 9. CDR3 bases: TGTGCCAGCACCGATGCGGGAGGGATCGACGAGCAGTACTTC. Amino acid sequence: CASTDAGGIDEQYF.

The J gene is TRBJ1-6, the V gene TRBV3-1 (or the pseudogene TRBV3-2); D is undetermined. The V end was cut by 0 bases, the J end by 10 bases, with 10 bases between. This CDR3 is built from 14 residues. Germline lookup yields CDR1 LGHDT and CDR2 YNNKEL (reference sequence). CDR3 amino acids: CASSQDSPVSPLHF. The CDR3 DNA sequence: TGTGCCAGCAGCCAAGATAGCCCAGTATCACCCCTCCACTTT.

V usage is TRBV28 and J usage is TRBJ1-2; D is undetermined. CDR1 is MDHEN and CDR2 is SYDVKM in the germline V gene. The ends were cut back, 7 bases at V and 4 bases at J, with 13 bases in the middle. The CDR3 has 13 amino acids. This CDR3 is CASTLPGLYGYTF. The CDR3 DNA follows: TGTGCCAGCACCTTACCCGGACTCTATGGCTACACCTTC.

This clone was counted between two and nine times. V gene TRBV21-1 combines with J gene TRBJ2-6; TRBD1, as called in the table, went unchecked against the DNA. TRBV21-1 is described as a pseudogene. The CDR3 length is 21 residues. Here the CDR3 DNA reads TGTGCCAGCAGCAAGAACCCTGCTCCGGGACAGTGGAGCTCTGGGGCCAACGTCCTGACTTTC. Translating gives CASSKNPAPGQWSSGANVLTF.

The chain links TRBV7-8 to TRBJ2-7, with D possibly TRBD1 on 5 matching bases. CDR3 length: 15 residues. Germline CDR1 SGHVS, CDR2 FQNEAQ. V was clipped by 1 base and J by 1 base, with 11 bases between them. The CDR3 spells CASSLDSRASYEQYF. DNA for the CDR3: TGTGCCAGCAGCTTAGATTCCAGGGCTTCCTACGAGCAGTACTTC.

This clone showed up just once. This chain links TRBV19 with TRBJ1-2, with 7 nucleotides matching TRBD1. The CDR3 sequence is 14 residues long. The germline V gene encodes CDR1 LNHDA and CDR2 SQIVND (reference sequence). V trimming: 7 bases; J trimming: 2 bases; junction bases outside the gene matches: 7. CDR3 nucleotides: TGTGCCAGTACCGGGCTGGACAGGAACTATGGCTACACCTTC. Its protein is CASTGLDRNYGYTF.

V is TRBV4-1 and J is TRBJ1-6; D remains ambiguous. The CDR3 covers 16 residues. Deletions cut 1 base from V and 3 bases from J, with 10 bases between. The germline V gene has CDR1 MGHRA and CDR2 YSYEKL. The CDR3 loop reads CASSQGSGDYNSPLHF. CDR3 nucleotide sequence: TGCGCCAGCAGCCAAGGGTCTGGAGACTATAATTCACCCCTCCACTTT.